This T cell receptor (beta chain) originates from a study of cytomegalovirus exposure and HLA in healthy donors (dated by TCRdb to 2016 to 2017). Background for the entire study: According to an earlier analysis of a few hundred of the donors, 200 million or so T cells yielded over 100 million unique TCR beta sequences and more than 250 Gb of sequence data. Approximately 300 gigabases of sequencing data and roughly 90 million unique TCR sequences were included in an early release covering several hundred HLA-typed donors. Of the roughly 400 genotyped donors, 65% to 90% fell in the genetic ancestry cluster associated with self-reported Caucasian donors. The study aimed to test whether cataloging public T cell receptors could reveal signatures of past pathogen exposure. The T cell repertoires of 670 or so subjects were profiled by immunosequencing and related to cytomegalovirus serostatus. In addition to the first cohort of around 670 subjects, a separate validation cohort of approximately 110 different subjects was used. To predict cytomegalovirus infection status, the study brought together high-throughput TCR immunosequencing, statistical association of individual TCRs with disease status, and machine learning. A later analysis re-analyzed previously published TCR beta repertoires from several hundred donors and added high-resolution HLA genotyping to study TCR occurrence patterns. In the later analysis, no new phenotypic data were used to find candidate immune exposures; instead, reliance was placed on TCR beta sequences and their occurrence across donors. An earlier analysis of approximately 640 of the donors applied high-throughput TCR beta sequencing to assess whether each TCR beta V gene segment acted as functional or pseudogenic. Donor age, sex, ethnicity and CMV serostatus were compiled alongside the repertoire data. Genome-wide SNP genotypes for about 65% of the 666 donors were used in a later genetic analysis, which treated that subset as a discovery cohort. All discovery cohort repertoires had been generated on a single sequencing platform. HLA typing included class I and class II loci at four-digit resolution. The number of donors typed differed by locus, with about 629-630 for A, B, C, DRB1 and DQB1, 522 for DQA1, over 600 for DPA1, and some 450 for DPB1. Because of strong linkage in the cohort, five DR-DQ haplotypes were treated as single units for association and clustering. Among 398 genotyped donors of the cohort, an average of roughly 240,000 unique TCR beta nucleotide sequences were sequenced per donor, approximately 20% of them non-productive. The paper's findings and limits, for the study overall: While some public TCRs were present in many individuals, most TCR sequences turned up only very rarely across donors. An association between a missense DCLRE1C variant and V-gene and J-gene trimming of TCR beta chains was found in a later genetic analysis and replicated in an independent cohort. In vitro tests confirmed that a few of the cytomegalovirus-associated TCR beta chains recognize cytomegalovirus antigens. In an earlier analysis of about 550 of the donors, most TCR beta V segments were observed in productive rearrangements about 87% or about 30% of the time, broadly matching IMGT annotations. According to a later analysis, parvovirus B19, influenza, CMV and Epstein-Barr virus appeared linked to several top co-occurrence clusters. Roughly uniform sequencing depth across donors was assumed in presence/absence analyses, although this assumption may not hold. A further reported finding was that TCR beta sequences accurately predicted the HLA-A and HLA-B alleles for most subjects in the first cohort. Correlated functional status among segregating V segments might reflect linkage disequilibrium, but an unknown experimental factor could not be ruled out. Because HLA typing was missing for some donors at each locus, association tests included only the typed subset. This cohort had only TCR beta chains sequenced, and the lack of alpha or paired-chain data limited which features could be detected. A later analysis associated 15,000 to 20,000 TCR beta sequences with specific HLA alleles at a false discovery rate of 0.05. CMV serostatus was the only immune exposure information available for the cohort. Because counts were too low, about 17 rarely observed V segments, including chromosome 9 orphons, were excluded from the earlier analysis of several hundred of the donors. In a later genetic analysis, fewer N-insertions in productive TCRs were reported among donors in an Asian-associated ancestry cluster than the approximately 670-donor mean. Most CMV-associated TCR beta chains appeared to be HLA-restricted in a later analysis, and the HLA associations seemed to be driven largely by CMV exposure. In the study, roughly 160 TCR beta chains were listed as associated with cytomegalovirus. In a later analysis, HLA-associated TCR beta chains were found to be more clonally expanded and to have lower generation probabilities than equally common non-associated chains. Strong co-occurrence of HLA alleles, especially DR and DQ, made assigning TCR associations to individual alleles difficult. The 87-base-pair reads could not distinguish some IMGT-functional V segments, including TRBV6-2 and TRBV6-3, so those segments were excluded. A group of highly shared sequence variants was considered likely to be a technical artifact of the sequencing pipeline. In both the original and validation cohorts, the classifier was reported to diagnose cytomegalovirus status with high specificity and sensitivity. According to the authors, the approach could potentially be generalized to other disease states and immunological phenotypes. In a later analysis, TCR association rates were found to vary across HLA loci, with the most associated TCRs seen for DRB1 alleles and the fewest for HLA-C alleles.

The cohort was made up of hundreds of healthy bone marrow donors. All cohort members were sampled while nominally healthy, although unrecorded immune exposures were likely present. The donor was CMV seropositive and belonged to the group of 250 to 300 seropositive cohort members. A peripheral blood sample was provided by each donor, and peripheral blood mononuclear cells were used for TCR beta sequencing. Genomic DNA was extracted from the blood cell samples with the Qiagen DNeasy Blood Extraction Kit. V is trimmed back by 5 bases and J by 7 bases, and the junction contains 2 bases that no gene match accounts for. The CDR3 spans 12 residues, from the cysteine through the phenylalanine. Left in the record is the CDR3 DNA by itself, 36 bases read in frame from the first base. According to the germline V gene, CDR1 reads MNHNS and CDR2 reads SASEGT. The method behind the library was the immunoSEQ multiplex PCR assay. For the multiplex PCR, a mixture combining 60 forward primers for TCR Vbeta segments and 13 reverse primers for TCR Jbeta segments was used. The CDR3 region of rearranged TCR beta genes was amplified from genomic DNA with a multiplex PCR assay. The amplified TCR beta libraries were sequenced on the Illumina HiSeq System as 87-base-pair reads. As for the original processing: A later analysis counted approximately 76 million unique TCR beta chains across the 650 to 800 repertoires, and some 11 million of these chains were shared by at least two donors. Raw reads were error-corrected and collapsed into unique sequences by a nearest-neighbor algorithm in which closely related sequences were merged to remove PCR and sequencing errors. CDR3 sequences were aligned to IMGT reference sequences to assign V, D and J gene segments. For a sequence to be retained, at least a six-nucleotide match to both a V gene segment and a J gene segment was required. Rearrangements were classified as productive when the CDR3 lacked stop codons and remained in frame with V and J, and all other rearrangements were classified as non-productive. Following IMGT convention, CDR3 was defined as the stretch from the second conserved V-encoded cysteine up to the conserved J-encoded phenylalanine. The earlier analysis of about 640 of the donors excluded any sequence lacking an unambiguous match to a single V gene segment. An earlier analysis of about 590 of the donors classified V segments as functional when productive rearrangements were above 56.7% and as segregating when the standard deviation between donors was above 5%. To diagnose cytomegalovirus status from the catalog of TCR beta chain sequences, a statistical classification framework was built. In a later analysis, V and J genes were assigned by comparing TCR nucleotide sequences against IMGT/GENE-DB human TR gene sequences. In a later analysis, CDR3 sequences and most-parsimonious VDJ recombination scenarios were assigned using the TCRdist pipeline. In a later analysis, each TCR beta chain was defined by its CDR3 amino acid sequence together with its V-gene family, and reads without a unique V-gene family were excluded. In a later analysis, nearly 600 highly shared, low-generation-probability nucleotide sequences were removed to address suspected cross-contamination and a sequencing artifact. In a later analysis, a clonal expansion index for each public chain was calculated from normalized within-repertoire ranks of inferred template counts. In a later analysis, generation probabilities were computed with a VDJ recombination model fitted to out-of-frame rearrangements, and the resulting probabilities were checked against IGoR. In a later analysis, hypergeometric tests were used to score TCR-TCR, TCR-HLA and TCR-CMV co-occurrence, with a repertoire-size bias correction applied to TCR pairs. To estimate false discovery rates, a later analysis permuted the HLA or CMV assignments 20 times. In a later analysis, co-occurring TCRs were grouped with DBSCAN, and TCRdist sequence similarity was added when clustering was performed within HLA-allele-positive subsets. For co-occurrence clustering, repertoires with fewer than 30,000 or more than 120,000 public chains were excluded, along with a handful of repertoires with anomalous nucleotide sharing. TCRdb limited this immuneACCESS table to in-frame rearrangements with V and J called. A share of clones is missing; checked studies link under half to unresolved V genes, and the rest is unexplained. V and J calls and clone size are those listed in that table; D and trimming were worked out from the DNA. The sample table holds 110,000 to 150,000 clones, of which approximately 70% were seen once. The ten largest make up around 1.9% of the sample.

Points on this clone: It lacks a known antigen. Per-base quality was not reported, and no clone a single base away is much larger than it.

The sequenced sample consisted of PBMCs. The chain links TRBV6-1 with TRBJ1-5, and TRBD1 matches 7 of the central bases. The clonotype comes from a woman in her fifties or sixties in good health and CMV-seropositive. The CDR3 has the sequence CASSRQGQPQHF. At the DNA level, the sequence is TGTGCCAGCAGTAGACAGGGACAGCCCCAGCATTTT.